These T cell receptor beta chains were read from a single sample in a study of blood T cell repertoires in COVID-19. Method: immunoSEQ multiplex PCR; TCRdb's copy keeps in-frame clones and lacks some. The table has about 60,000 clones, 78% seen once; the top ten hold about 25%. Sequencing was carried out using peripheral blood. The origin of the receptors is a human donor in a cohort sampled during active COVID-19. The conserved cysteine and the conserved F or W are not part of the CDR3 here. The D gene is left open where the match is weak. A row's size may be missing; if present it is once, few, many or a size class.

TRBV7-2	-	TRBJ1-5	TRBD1	ASSGDRDQPQH
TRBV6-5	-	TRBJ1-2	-	ASTKTGLGGYT
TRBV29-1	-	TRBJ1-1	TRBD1	SVRWTGSNTEAF
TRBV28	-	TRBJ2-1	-	ASSLAGREQF
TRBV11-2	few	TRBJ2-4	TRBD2	ASSSLSGLARDIQY
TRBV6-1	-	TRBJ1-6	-	ASSERSTSLH
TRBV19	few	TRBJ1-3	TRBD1	ASSATGTALTANTIY
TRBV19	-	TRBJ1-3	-	ASRDITGGPGNTIY
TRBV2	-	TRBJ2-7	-	ASSERYEQY
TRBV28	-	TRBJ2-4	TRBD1	ASSLGQAAKNIQY
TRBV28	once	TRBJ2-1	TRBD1	ASRGQGFVNEQF
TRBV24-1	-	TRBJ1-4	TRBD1	ATSDAGQGPNEKLF
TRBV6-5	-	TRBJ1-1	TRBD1	ASIKDRGSEEAF
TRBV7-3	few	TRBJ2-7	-	ASSLESGSTYEQY
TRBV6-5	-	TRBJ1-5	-	ASSLLGGQPQH
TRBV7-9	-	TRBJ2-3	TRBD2	ASSPRAGGGTDTQY
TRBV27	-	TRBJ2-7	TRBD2	ASSQPRAGIGEQY
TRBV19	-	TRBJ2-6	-	ASRLSSGANVLT
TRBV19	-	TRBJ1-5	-	ASSQDLGSNQPQH
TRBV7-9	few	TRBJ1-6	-	ASSVDISNSPLH
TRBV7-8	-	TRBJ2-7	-	ASSPTRTAYEQY
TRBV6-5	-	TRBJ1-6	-	ASRNQGSYNSPLH
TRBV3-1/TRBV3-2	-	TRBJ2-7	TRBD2	ASSQAVLKREGRGYEQY
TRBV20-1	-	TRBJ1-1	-	SVGGGTEAF
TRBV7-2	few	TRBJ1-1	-	ASSLKRGYTEAF
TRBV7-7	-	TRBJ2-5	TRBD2	ASSLELASETQY
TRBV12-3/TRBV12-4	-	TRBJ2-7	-	ASSLVGGYEQY
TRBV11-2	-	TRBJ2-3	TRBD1	ASSPGQGRGFHTDTQY
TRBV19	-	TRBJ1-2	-	ASSAEGRGGYT
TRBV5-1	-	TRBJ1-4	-	ASSLAGSKNEKLF
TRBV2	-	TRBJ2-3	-	ASTRGAGSTDTQY
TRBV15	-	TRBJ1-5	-	ATSRDGISNQPQH
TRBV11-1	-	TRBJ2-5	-	ASSFWPGGGETQY
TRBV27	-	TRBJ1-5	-	ASSLNGENQPQH
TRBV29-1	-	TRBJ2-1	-	SGGSYNEQF
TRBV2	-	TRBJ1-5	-	ASSVREIQPQH
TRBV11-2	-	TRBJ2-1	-	ASSLVAGSNNEQF
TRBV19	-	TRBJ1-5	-	ASAPAGYNQPQH
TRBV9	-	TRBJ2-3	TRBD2	ASSPRTSGSADTQY
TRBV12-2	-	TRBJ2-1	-	ASRLLADYNEQF
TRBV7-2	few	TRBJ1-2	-	ASSLEGGYGYT
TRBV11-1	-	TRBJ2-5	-	ASGRYTEETQY
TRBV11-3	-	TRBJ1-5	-	ASSLDRDQPQH
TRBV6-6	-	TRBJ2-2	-	ASSPTDYTGELF
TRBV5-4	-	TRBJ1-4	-	ASSLGRGDTNEKLF
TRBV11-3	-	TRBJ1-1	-	ASSFRGPNTEAF
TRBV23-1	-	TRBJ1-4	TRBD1	ASSPPGQGTTNEKLF
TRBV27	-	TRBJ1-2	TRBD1	ASSFSGQVGGYT
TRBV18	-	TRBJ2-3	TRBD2	ASSLNQGLAGLTDTQY
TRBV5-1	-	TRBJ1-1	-	ASSFSGILMANTEAF
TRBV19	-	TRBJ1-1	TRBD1	ASSPQGGTEAF
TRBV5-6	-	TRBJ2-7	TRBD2	ASTTRGTSGGSSYEQY
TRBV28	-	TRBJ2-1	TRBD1	ASSRRTGKHNEQF
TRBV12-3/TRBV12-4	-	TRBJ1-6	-	ASSFPGSALH
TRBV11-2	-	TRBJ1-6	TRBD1	ASSFWTGGYSPLH
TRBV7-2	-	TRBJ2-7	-	ASSSTQGDWQY
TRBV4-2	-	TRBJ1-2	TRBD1	ASSQDNNRGLTWGYT
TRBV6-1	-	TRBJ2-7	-	ASSEAGGPRDEQY
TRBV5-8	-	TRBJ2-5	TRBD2	ASSHGTSGAQETQY